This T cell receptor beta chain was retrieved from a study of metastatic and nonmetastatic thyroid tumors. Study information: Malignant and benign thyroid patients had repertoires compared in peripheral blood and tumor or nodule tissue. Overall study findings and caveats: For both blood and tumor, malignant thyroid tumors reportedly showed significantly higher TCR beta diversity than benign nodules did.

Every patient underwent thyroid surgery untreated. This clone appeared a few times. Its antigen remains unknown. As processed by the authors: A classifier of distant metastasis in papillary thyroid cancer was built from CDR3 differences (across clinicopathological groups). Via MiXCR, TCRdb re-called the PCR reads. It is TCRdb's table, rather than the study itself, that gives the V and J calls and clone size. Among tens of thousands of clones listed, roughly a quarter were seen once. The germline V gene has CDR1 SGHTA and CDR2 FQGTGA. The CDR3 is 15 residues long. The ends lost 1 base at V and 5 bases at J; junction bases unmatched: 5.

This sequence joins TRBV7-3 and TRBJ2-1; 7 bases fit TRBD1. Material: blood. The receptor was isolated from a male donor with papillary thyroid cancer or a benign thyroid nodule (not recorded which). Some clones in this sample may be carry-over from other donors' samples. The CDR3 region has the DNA TGTGCCAGCAGCTTAAGACAGGGAACCCACAATGAGCAGTTCTTC. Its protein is CASSLRQGTHNEQFF. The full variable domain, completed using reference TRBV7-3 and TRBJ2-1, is GAGVSQTPSNKVTEKGKYVELRCDPISGHTALYWYRQSLGQGPEFLIYFQGTGAADDSGLPNDRFFAVRPEGSVSTLKIQRTERGDSAVYLCASSLRQGTHNEQFFGPGTRLTVL.